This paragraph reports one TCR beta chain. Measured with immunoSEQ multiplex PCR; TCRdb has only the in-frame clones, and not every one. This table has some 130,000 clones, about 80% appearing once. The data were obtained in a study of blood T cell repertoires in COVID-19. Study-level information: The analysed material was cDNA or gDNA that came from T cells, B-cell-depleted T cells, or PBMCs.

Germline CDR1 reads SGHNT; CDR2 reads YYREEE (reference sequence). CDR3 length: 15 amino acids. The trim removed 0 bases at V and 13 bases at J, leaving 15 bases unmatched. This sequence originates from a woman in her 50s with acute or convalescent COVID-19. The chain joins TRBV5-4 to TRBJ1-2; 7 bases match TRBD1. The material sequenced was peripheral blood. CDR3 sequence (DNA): TGTGCCAGCAGCTTGGGCCCCACAGGGGCGCGAAGGTTCACCTTC. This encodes CASSLGPTGARRFTF.